This TCR beta chain appears in the sequencing data of a study of cytomegalovirus exposure and HLA in healthy donors. Germline loops: CDR1 SGHKS, CDR2 YYEKEE (reference sequence). CDR3 size: 16 residues. J lost 4 bases, V lost 4 bases, and 11 bases had no gene match. Primers for the PCR totalled 60 Vbeta and 13 Jbeta. Clones were read by immunoSEQ multiplex PCR, and TCRdb kept only the in-frame ones, dropping some. The sample contains roughly 110,000 clones, 70% to 80% of which appear only once. The sample consisted of PBMCs. The clonotype originates from a woman between 40 and 55 years old in good health and CMV-seropositive. The chain has TRBV5-5 and TRBJ2-5, with 9 bases fitting TRBD1. The CDR3 loop is CASSDGQGSFRETQYF. The CDR3 nucleotides read TGTGCCAGCAGCGACGGACAGGGGTCTTTTCGAGAGACCCAGTACTTC.